This TCR beta chain stems from a study of T cell changes during pregnancy in multiple sclerosis. The CDR3 spans 13 residues. Per germline, CDR1 SQVTM and CDR2 ANQGSEA. V shed 6 bases and J 1 base; nucleotides not matched to a gene: 5. This clone was seen a few times. Method: immunoSEQ multiplex PCR; TCRdb's copy keeps in-frame clones and lacks some. The data hold 53,000 or so clones, with 94% observed a single time. The material was CD4+ T cells from peripheral blood mononuclear cells, obtained in the second trimester of pregnancy. The origin of this receptor is a female donor with multiple sclerosis, enrolled in a pregnancy study. V usage is TRBV29-1 and J usage is TRBJ2-5; 7 bases match TRBD1. CDR3 sequence: CSVTGARQETQYF. Here the CDR3 DNA reads TGCAGCGTCACAGGGGCGCGCCAAGAGACCCAGTACTTC.